This entry lists 18 T cell receptor beta chains sequenced from one sample in a study of blood T cells in healthy people across ages (dated by TCRdb to between 2014 and 2017). Libraries were constructed by 5' RACE. The reads were generated on an Illumina HiSeq 2500. A second PCR of 7 to 11 cycles was performed with a sample-barcoded 5' primer and a J-beta primer mix. The public sequencing data were trimmed at Q25 with fastp and processed into clonotypes with MiXCR by TCRdb, which kept only in-frame beta chains. Rows with a matching CDR3 protein are joined into one entry that keeps the most common DNA and genes. Across this sample there are fewer than 900,000 distinct CDR3 sequences, with 40% to 45% seen only once. The top ten constitute 20% to 25% of the sample. The sample consisted of blood. The receptor set was obtained from an older woman in good health.

This clonotype has ten or more counts. The CDR3 loop reads CSVVSAYNEQFF. CDR3 nucleotides: TGCAGCGTTGTGTCAGCGTACAATGAGCAGTTCTTC. This rearrangement joins TRBV29-1 to TRBJ2-1, with D unclear. V lost 4 bases and J lost 4, with 8 bases in between. This CDR3 region has 12 residues. CDR1 is SQVTM and CDR2 is ANQGSEA in the germline V gene.

CDR3 bases: TGCAGCGTTGGTAGGCCTAGCGGGGGAAGCACAGATACGCAGTATTTT. Protein sequence: CSVGRPSGGSTDTQYF. The chain carries TRBV29-1 and TRBJ2-3, with 10 nucleotides matching TRBD2. The CDR3 totals 16 residues. Germline V gene sequence: CDR1 SQVTM, CDR2 ANQGSEA. Losses at the gene ends were 4 bases for V and 0 bases for J; bases not matched to a gene: 7.

This clonotype has only a few counts. This chain's CDR3 is CSARGQGSVQSTYEQYF. Written as DNA, the CDR3 is TGCAGTGCTAGGGGACAGGGTTCGGTTCAGTCCACCTACGAGCAGTACTTC. V and J are TRBV20-1 and TRBJ2-7; the match to TRBD1 covers 9 bases. The CDR3 runs 17 residues. V gave up 3 bases and J gave up 2 bases; unmatched junction bases: 14. Looked up from germline, CDR1 is DFQATT and CDR2 is SNEGSKA (reference sequence).

The genes are TRBV18 and TRBJ2-7; D call uncertain. V was cut by 3 bases and J by 1 base, with 13 bases left in between. The germline V gene has CDR1 KGHSH and CDR2 LQKENI. The CDR3 is 15 residues long. CDR3 residues: CASSPRSQKSYEQYF. In nucleotides, the CDR3 is TGTGCCAGCTCACCGAGGTCACAGAAATCCTACGAGCAGTACTTC.

V and J are TRBV12-3 or TRBV12-4 and TRBJ2-1; D possibly uses TRBD1 or TRBD2 (5 bases each). CDR3 length equals 16 residues. The V and J ends lost 5 bases and 1 base respectively, with 15 bases between them. DNA of the CDR3: TGTGCCAGCAGTGACCTGGGACCGCCTTCCTACAATGAGCAGTTCTTC. Its protein is CASSDLGPPSYNEQFF.

DNA of the CDR3: TGTGCCAGCAGCTTAGAGGCGGGGGGGGCGACGCAGTATTTT. Translated, it gives CASSLEAGGATQYF. The chain is built from TRBV7-2 and TRBJ2-3, with 9 bases identical to TRBD2. The junction had 5 bases not matched to a gene; V was cut back by 1 base and J by 9 bases. In germline, CDR1 is SGHTA, CDR2 FQGNSA. This CDR3 has 14 residues.

This clonotype was seen only a few times. This rearrangement joins TRBV6-5 to TRBJ2-7; D perhaps matches TRBD2 (6 bases). With 11 bases removed from V and 3 bases from J, the gap between germline ends came to 14 bases. The CDR3 consists of 12 residues. The germline V gene encodes CDR1 MNHEY and CDR2 SVGAGI. This chain's CDR3 is CAGPGESYEQYF. CDR3 nucleotides: TGTGCCGGACCGGGGGAAAGCTACGAGCAGTACTTC.

This clonotype was found many times. The V gene is TRBV7-6, the J gene TRBJ2-1; no reliable D call. The CDR3 loop spans 13 amino acids. From germline, CDR1 is SGHVS and CDR2 FNYEAQ. Trimming removed 5 bases at V and 8 bases at J, with 13 bases between. The CDR3: CASSRLLVDEQFF. The CDR3 bases are TGTGCCAGCAGCCGTCTGTTGGTGGATGAGCAGTTCTTC.

The chain uses TRBV7-3 and TRBJ2-3, with TRBD2 matching 10 bases. Trimming removed 5 bases from V and 2 bases from J; junction bases left unmatched: 7. The CDR3 runs 16 residues. Germline loops: CDR1 SGHTA, CDR2 FQGTGA. DNA for the CDR3: TGTGCCAGCAGCCCCCAACTAGCGGGATCCACAGATACGCAGTATTTT. As protein: CASSPQLAGSTDTQYF.

In its sample, this clonotype was seen a few times. The rearrangement uses TRBV7-2 and TRBJ1-4; TRBD1 might be the D (5 bases). The ends were cut back, 3 bases at V and 3 bases at J, with 11 bases in the middle. The CDR3 is 15 amino acids. The germline V gene has CDR1 SGHTA and CDR2 FQGNSA. The CDR3 is CASSFRPGPNEKLFF. CDR3 DNA: TGTGCCAGCAGCTTTAGGCCGGGGCCTAATGAAAAACTGTTTTTT.

This clonotype was seen only a few times. Possible read error: a much larger clone is one base away. V gene TRBV12-3 or TRBV12-4 combines with J gene TRBJ2-7, with D maybe TRBD1 (6 bases). V was trimmed by 6 bases and J by 4 bases, leaving 16 bases between them. The CDR3 is 14 residues long. The CDR3 here is CASSPERGTYEQYF. For the CDR3, the DNA is TGTGCCAGCAGCCCCGAAAGGGGGACATACGAGCAGTACTTC.

The J gene is TRBJ1-2, the V gene TRBV3-1; 8 bases are shared with TRBD1. The CDR3 is 15 residues long. The V and J ends lost 1 base and 5 bases, in that order; junction bases with no gene match: 6. The V gene's germline CDR1 is LGHDT and CDR2 YNNKEL (reference sequence). The CDR3 DNA reads TGTGCCAGCAGCCAAGTGGGACAGGCGGGTTATGGCTACACCTTC. This encodes CASSQVGQAGYGYTF.

The chain is built from TRBV29-1 and TRBJ2-1; D not certain. Trimming pared 4 bases from V and 0 bases from J, leaving 10 bases between. This CDR3 has 14 amino acids. The germline CDR1 and CDR2 sequences are SQVTM and ANQGSEA. This CDR3 is CSVVTGGSYNEQFF. The CDR3 nucleotides are TGCAGCGTTGTCACCGGCGGCTCCTACAATGAGCAGTTCTTC.

This chain connects TRBV6-2 or TRBV6-3 to TRBJ1-1, with no clear D. V was clipped by 5 bases and J by 1 base, with 11 bases between them. The length of the CDR3 is 14 residues. Germline CDR1 reads MNHEY; CDR2 reads SVGEGT. CDR3 region: CASSHRERNTEAFF. The CDR3 DNA follows: TGTGCCAGCAGTCACCGGGAGCGGAACACTGAAGCTTTCTTT.

Comment on this clonotype: One base away lies a much larger clone, so this may be a sequencing read error. Here the CDR3 DNA reads TGTGCCATCAGTGAGTCGGGAGGAGACGAGCAGTACTTC. It yields the protein CAISESGGDEQYF. The gene calls are TRBV10-3 and TRBJ2-7; TRBD2 might be the D (6 bases). Germline V gives CDR1 ENHRY, CDR2 SYGVKD. Deletions cut 0 bases from V and 5 bases from J, with 8 bases between. The CDR3 sequence is 13 residues long.

This sequence joins TRBV7-9 and TRBJ2-1; tentative D call: TRBD2 (6 bases). Trimming left V 5 bases short and J 9 bases short, with 14 bases between. CDR3 length equals 13 residues. Germline CDR1 and CDR2: SEHNR and FQNEAQ (reference sequence). This CDR3 reads CASSQSVGGEQFF. The DNA for the CDR3 is TGTGCCAGCAGCCAATCTGTCGGGGGTGAGCAGTTCTTC.

This rearrangement joins TRBV20-1 to TRBJ2-7; 11 bases are shared with TRBD1. Germline V gives CDR1 DFQATT, CDR2 SNEGSKA (reference sequence). CDR3 size: 15 residues. V shed 6 bases and J 4 bases; nucleotides not matched to a gene: 11. The CDR3 coding sequence is TGCAGTGCAACAGCCGGGACAGGGGGTGTTTACGAGCAGTACTTC. Translation: CSATAGTGGVYEQYF.

The chain combines TRBV20-1 with TRBJ2-5, with TRBD1 matching 7 bases. The CDR3 length is 16 residues. Losses at the gene ends were 3 bases for V and 11 bases for J; bases not matched to a gene: 21. CDR1 and CDR2 (germline): DFQATT, SNEGSKA (reference sequence). The CDR3 here is CSASMAGGNRNNEQYF. The DNA for the CDR3 is TGCAGTGCTAGCATGGCAGGGGGAAATAGGAACAATGAGCAGTACTTC.